The T cell receptor (beta chain) described here comes from a study of blood T cells in healthy people across ages. Looked up from germline, CDR1 is DFQATT and CDR2 is SNEGSKA (reference sequence). The V end lost 0 bases, the J end lost 7 bases, and 9 bases lay between the germline ends. CDR3 length: 12 residues. Using a J-beta primer mix together with a sample-barcoded 5' primer, a second PCR was run for roughly 6 to 11 cycles. TCRdb re-called the 5' RACE reads with MiXCR, one entry per CDR3 protein. The sample comprises approximately 940,000 distinct CDR3 sequences, 40% to 60% of which are singletons, and roughly 13% rests with the top ten.

This clonotype was sampled from a man aged 25-45 years in good health. The chain employs TRBV20-1 and TRBJ1-1; the D gene is possibly TRBD1 (5 bases). Sequenced: blood. This chain's CDR3 is CSARDWTIEAFF. The CDR3 nucleotides are TGCAGTGCTAGAGACTGGACAATTGAAGCTTTCTTT.